This record covers a single T cell receptor (beta chain). The data are from a study of blood T cell repertoires in COVID-19. In the original workflow: Reference gene primer amplification gave estimated nucleated cell counts. Sequencing used immunoSEQ multiplex PCR; TCRdb keeps in-frame clones, though not all of them. V and J calls and clone size follow that table, whereas D and trimming were derived from the DNA. Of about 180,000 clones listed, around 85% are singletons. In germline, CDR1 is KGHSH, CDR2 LQKENI. The CDR3 has 13 residues. V was pared by 5 bases and J by 7 bases, with 12 bases between. The sample consisted of peripheral blood. The clonotype was recovered from a person aged 65-85 years with COVID-19, enrolled during active disease. The rearrangement uses TRBV18 and TRBJ1-5; D is possibly TRBD1 (6 bases). CDR3 DNA sequence: TGTGCCAGCTCAGAGGGAGGGGGGCAGCCCCAGCATTTT. Its translation is CASSEGGGQPQHF.